The 30 T cell receptor beta chains below were found in one sample sequenced in a study of cytomegalovirus exposure and HLA in healthy donors. It was with 60 Vbeta and 13 Jbeta primers that the PCR ran. Method: immunoSEQ multiplex PCR; TCRdb's copy keeps in-frame clones and lacks some. Seen here are approximately 60,000 clones, roughly 80% observed once, and the top ten hold roughly 1.5%. Sequencing was done on a sample of PBMCs. The receptor source for this set is a young man in good health and CMV-seronegative.

The chain employs TRBV27 and TRBJ2-7; D ambiguous. This CDR3 region has 13 residues. Germline V CDR1 and CDR2: MNHEY, SMNVEV (reference sequence). V was shortened by 5 bases and J by 0 bases, with 8 bases between the two germline ends. The CDR3 DNA reads as TGTGCCAGCAGTCCCCCGAGCTCCTACGAGCAGTACTTC. It codes for CASSPPSSYEQYF.

The CDR3 DNA follows: TGTGCCAGCAGCCTAAACGGGAGGGGAGGCACAGATACGCAGTATTTT. Protein sequence: CASSLNGRGGTDTQYF. The rearrangement joins TRBV7-3 to TRBJ2-3, with 8 bases lining up with TRBD2. With 5 bases clipped from V and 1 base from J, the junction kept 8 bases outside the gene matches. The CDR3 runs to 16 residues. Germline V lookup: CDR1 SGHTA, CDR2 FQGTGA.

This chain links TRBV11-3 with TRBJ2-7; possible D gene TRBD2, 7 bases. With 0 bases removed from V and 3 bases from J, the gap between germline ends came to 12 bases. There are 15 residues in the CDR3. CDR1 and CDR2 (germline): SGHNT, YENEEA. This CDR3 reads CASSLERGEGYEQYF. The DNA for the CDR3 is TGTGCCAGCAGCTTAGAAAGGGGGGAGGGCTACGAGCAGTACTTC.

This clone was seen a few times. The rearrangement joins TRBV27 to TRBJ2-7, with 16 bases that match TRBD2. The germline V gene has CDR1 MNHEY and CDR2 SMNVEV (reference sequence). This CDR3 region has 17 residues. The CDR3: CGGGTSGGALYTYEQYF. DNA of the CDR3: TGTGGGGGGGGGACTAGCGGGGGGGCGTTGTACACCTACGAGCAGTACTTC.

The rearrangement links TRBV10-1 to TRBJ2-5, with 8 bases fitting TRBD2. This CDR3 is built from 17 residues. With 0 bases clipped from V and 5 bases from J, the junction kept 11 bases outside the gene matches. Germline V CDR1 and CDR2: WNHNN, SYGVQD (reference sequence). The CDR3 is CASSESREGRYGETQYF. DNA of the CDR3: TGCGCCAGCAGTGAGTCACGGGAGGGCCGCTACGGGGAGACCCAGTACTTC.

This chain uses TRBV4-2 with TRBJ2-7; maybe TRBD1 (6 bases). The CDR3 spans 14 residues. Germline values: CDR1 LGHNA, CDR2 YNFKEQ. V lost 1 base, J lost 4 bases, and 11 bases lay in between. CDR3 sequence: CASSQAVGGYEQYF. For the CDR3, the DNA is TGTGCCAGCAGCCAAGCTGTAGGGGGTTACGAGCAGTACTTC.

This clone has a handful of counts. The chain combines TRBV19 with TRBJ2-2; D may be TRBD1 (5 bases). Germline V gene lookup returns CDR1 LNHDA and CDR2 SQIVND (reference sequence). V was cut by 5 bases and J by 4 bases, with 26 bases left in between. This CDR3 has 19 residues. CDR3 nucleotide sequence: TGTGCCAGTAGTCTCGGGCCAGTAGTAGGGGCTAGGAGCACCGGGGAGCTGTTTTTT. As protein: CASSLGPVVGARSTGELFF.

V gene TRBV6-1 combines with J gene TRBJ2-7, with 7 bases identical to TRBD2. Trimming removed 2 bases from V and 6 bases from J; junction bases left unmatched: 10. This CDR3 has 15 residues. Germline lookup yields CDR1 MNHNS and CDR2 SASEGT. The CDR3 bases are TGTGCCAGCAGTGAAAGGGGTGCGGGAGTCCGCGAGCAGTACTTC. Amino acid sequence: CASSERGAGVREQYF.

The chain carries TRBV28 and TRBJ1-5; no clear D gene. The CDR3 is 12 amino acids. Germline V gives CDR1 MDHEN, CDR2 SYDVKM. V lost 3 bases and J 9 bases, leaving 9 bases between the germline ends. For the CDR3, the DNA is TGTGCCAGCAGTTTTGGGTCAGGGCCCCAGCATTTT. Protein sequence: CASSFGSGPQHF. Full variable domain (remainder filled in from reference TRBV28 and TRBJ1-5): DVKVTQSSRYLVKRTGEKVFLECVQDMDHENMFWYRQDPGLGLRLIYFSYDVKMKEKGDIPEGYSVSREKKERFSLILESASTNQTSMYLCASSFGSGPQHFGDGTRLSIL.

V and J are TRBV14 and TRBJ2-7; 10 nucleotides agree with TRBD2. Losses at the gene ends were 5 bases for V and 6 bases for J; bases not matched to a gene: 7. Germline V gene data show CDR1 as SGHDN and CDR2 as FVKESK. There are 14 residues in the CDR3. The CDR3 bases are TGTGCCAGCAGCTCACTAGCGGGGAGTCTCGAGCAGTACTTC. It is translated as CASSSLAGSLEQYF.

The chain is built from TRBV2 and TRBJ1-1; 7 positions agree with TRBD1. Per germline, CDR1 SNHLY and CDR2 FYNNEI. Losses at the gene ends were 3 bases for V and 0 bases for J; bases not matched to a gene: 4. The CDR3 is made up of 15 amino acids. CDR3 residues: CASSEEGALNTEAFF. DNA of the CDR3: TGTGCCAGCAGTGAGGAGGGGGCCTTGAACACTGAAGCTTTCTTT.

The chain has TRBV27 and TRBJ2-1; TRBD2 is a possible D gene (5 bases). Trimming cost V 6 bases and J 5 bases, with 11 bases left between them. The germline gives CDR1 MNHEY, CDR2 SMNVEV (reference sequence). CDR3 length: 13 amino acids. DNA of the CDR3: TGTGCCAGCAGCCGCCGGACTGACAATGAGCAGTTCTTC. As protein: CASSRRTDNEQFF.

The chain couples TRBV28 to TRBJ1-4; D gene ambiguous. V was clipped by 6 bases and J by 3 bases, with 14 bases between them. Germline CDR1 MDHEN, CDR2 SYDVKM. The CDR3 consists of 15 residues. The CDR3 reads CASSQGGAANEKLFF. The CDR3 nucleotides are TGTGCCAGCAGCCAAGGAGGCGCGGCTAATGAAAAACTGTTTTTT.

Only a few counts were recorded for this clone. The chain links TRBV7-2 to TRBJ2-2, with 12 positions matching TRBD2. This CDR3 is built from 18 residues. V dropped 1 base and J dropped 7; count of bases not matched to a gene: 10. CDR1 SGHTA and CDR2 FQGNSA come from the germline V gene. The CDR3: CASSLVASGRAFIGELFF. The CDR3 DNA reads TGTGCCAGCAGCTTAGTAGCTAGCGGGAGGGCTTTTATCGGGGAGCTGTTTTTT.

V gene TRBV5-1 combines with J gene TRBJ1-1; D is ambiguous. The CDR3 is made up of 13 amino acids. Trimming took off 5 bases at V and 3 bases at J, with 11 bases between the two ends. Germline CDR1 and CDR2: SGHRS and YFSETQ. DNA of the CDR3: TGCGCCAGCAGAAGTGACCTAGACACTGAAGCTTTCTTT. It translates to CASRSDLDTEAFF.

This clone was seen only a few times. The rearrangement links TRBV7-2 to TRBJ2-3, with D possibly TRBD1 on 7 matching bases. Looked up from germline, CDR1 is SGHTA and CDR2 is FQGNSA. Trimming cost V 5 bases and J 5 bases, with 14 bases left between them. The CDR3 is 14 amino acids. The CDR3 DNA reads as TGTGCCAGCAGCCGCGGGACAGCCAAAGATACGCAGTATTTT. It encodes CASSRGTAKDTQYF.

The rearrangement links TRBV30 to TRBJ1-5; TRBD1 matches 8 bases. Germline-derived CDR1 and CDR2 are GTSNPN and SVGIG (reference sequence). V gave up 0 bases and J gave up 4 bases; unmatched junction bases: 11. This CDR3 spans 17 amino acids. The CDR3 DNA is TGTGCCTGGAGTGTATCCCCGGGACAGGTCATAAATCAGCCCCAGCATTTT. This codes for CAWSVSPGQVINQPQHF.

The V gene is TRBV19, the J gene TRBJ1-2; 9 nucleotides agree with TRBD1. The V gene's germline CDR1 is LNHDA and CDR2 SQIVND (reference sequence). The length of the CDR3 is 14 residues. Trimming cost V 3 bases and J 8 bases; bases outside gene matches: 7. CDR3 coding DNA: TGTGCCAGTAGTATCGGCCGGACAGGGGTCGGCTACACCTTC. This translates into CASSIGRTGVGYTF. Full variable domain (missing parts from reference TRBV19 and TRBJ1-2): DGGITQSPKYLFRKEGQNVTLSCEQNLNHDAMYWYRQDPGQGLRLIYYSQIVNDFQKGDIAEGYSVSREKKESFPLTVTSAQKNPTAFYLCASSIGRTGVGYTFGSGTRLTVV.

The gene calls are TRBV11-3 and TRBJ1-3; D unclear. The CDR3 has 16 amino acids. Germline V CDR1 and CDR2: SGHNT, YENEEA. Trimming pared 3 bases from V and 0 bases from J, leaving 12 bases between. CDR3 sequence (DNA): TGTGCCAGCAGCTTTCAGGTTTCGAGCTCTGGAAACACCATATATTTT. This codes for CASSFQVSSSGNTIYF.

The chain couples TRBV6-5 to TRBJ1-2; TRBD1 matches at 7 bases. The CDR3 has 14 amino acids. The ends lost 2 bases at V and 4 bases at J; junction bases unmatched: 4. Germline CDR1 is MNHEY and CDR2 is SVGAGI. In DNA form, the CDR3 reads TGTGCCAGCAGTTACGCACAGGGGACCTATGGCTACACCTTC. Protein product: CASSYAQGTYGYTF.

The chain has TRBV30 and TRBJ2-5; D possibly corresponds to TRBD1 (6 bases). The J call is doubtful: the DNA matches TRBJ2-7 better. Germline CDR1 is GTSNPN and CDR2 is SVGIG (reference sequence). The CDR3 sequence is 13 residues long. In DNA form, the CDR3 reads TGTGCCTGGCGGGGACACATCGCCTACGAGCAGTACTTC. It translates to CAWRGHIAYEQYF.

The chain links TRBV5-1 to TRBJ2-1; the D is unclear. V was shortened by 0 bases and J by 4 bases, with 11 bases between the two germline ends. The CDR3 runs 15 residues. Germline CDR1 reads SGHRS; CDR2 reads YFSETQ. The CDR3 is CASSLVHDNYNEQFF. CDR3 nucleotide sequence: TGCGCCAGCAGCTTGGTCCATGACAATTACAATGAGCAGTTCTTC.

This chain joins TRBV19 and TRBJ1-6; D ambiguous. This CDR3 is built from 18 residues. The germline V gene encodes CDR1 LNHDA and CDR2 SQIVND (reference sequence). The V end lost 3 bases, the J end lost 7 bases, and 22 bases lay between the germline ends. In nucleotides, the CDR3 is TGTGCCAGTAGTATTAGCGGGGTGCCGGGTTCAACGAATTCACCCCTCCACTTT. It specifies CASSISGVPGSTNSPLHF.

V gene TRBV4-3 combines with J gene TRBJ2-7, with 8 bases identical to TRBD2. Trimming at V came to 1 base and at J to 2 bases, leaving 7 bases not matched to a gene. The CDR3 runs 16 residues. CDR1 is LGHNA and CDR2 is YSLEER in the germline V gene. The CDR3: CASSQVGGGTAYEQYF. CDR3 DNA sequence: TGCGCCAGCAGCCAAGTCGGCGGGGGGACGGCCTACGAGCAGTACTTC.

J is TRBJ1-2 and V is TRBV4-2; 9 bases are shared with TRBD1. The J segment lost 3 bases and the V segment lost 2 bases, leaving 22 bases of the junction unmatched. The CDR3 is 21 residues long. CDR1 and CDR2 from the germline V gene are LGHNA and YNFKEQ. CDR3 sequence: CASSQRREWDREGLGDYGYTF. In nucleotides, the CDR3 is TGTGCCAGCAGCCAAAGACGAGAGTGGGACAGGGAGGGTCTTGGGGACTATGGCTACACCTTC.

The genes are TRBV28 and TRBJ2-2; D might be TRBD1 (5 bases). Trimming took off 5 bases at V and 6 bases at J, with 19 bases between the two ends. Germline lookup yields CDR1 MDHEN and CDR2 SYDVKM. The CDR3 contains 16 residues. The CDR3 coding sequence is TGTGCCAGCAGTCGCCCAGGGTTTACAACTCCCGGGGAGCTGTTTTTT. It yields the protein CASSRPGFTTPGELFF.

The chain couples TRBV7-2 to TRBJ1-1, with 7 bases aligning to TRBD1. J gave up 3 bases and V 1 base, and 5 bases lay outside the gene matches. This CDR3 comprises 15 residues. Germline V gene data show CDR1 as SGHTA and CDR2 as FQGNSA. This CDR3 is CASSLEMTGYTEAFF. The DNA for the CDR3 is TGTGCCAGCAGCTTAGAAATGACAGGGTACACTGAAGCTTTCTTT.

This chain connects TRBV30 to TRBJ2-1; the D gene is possibly TRBD1 (6 bases). Germline values: CDR1 GTSNPN, CDR2 SVGIG (reference sequence). Deletions cut 2 bases from V and 7 bases from J, with 15 bases between. This CDR3 is built from 14 residues. The CDR3 reads CAWSRNRVLNEQFF. The CDR3 region has the DNA TGTGCCTGGAGTAGGAACAGGGTCCTAAATGAGCAGTTCTTC. Based on the CDR3 plus reference TRBV30 and TRBJ2-1, the full variable domain is SQTIHQWPATLVQPVGSPLSLECTVEGTSNPNLYWYRQAAGRGLQLLFYSVGIGQISSEVPQNLSASRPQDRQFILSSKKLLLSDSGFYLCAWSRNRVLNEQFFGPGTRLTVL.

The chain carries TRBV7-9 and TRBJ2-2, with TRBD1 identical over 7 bases. Germline CDR1 is SEHNR and CDR2 is FQNEAQ (reference sequence). V trimming: 7 bases; J trimming: 3 bases; junction bases outside the gene matches: 8. The CDR3 length is 15 residues. The CDR3 region is CASTIPQGYTGELFF. The CDR3 DNA reads TGTGCCAGCACCATACCACAGGGGTACACCGGGGAGCTGTTTTTT.

The J gene is TRBJ2-1, the V gene TRBV30; 8 nucleotides agree with TRBD1. CDR1 is GTSNPN and CDR2 is SVGIG in the germline V gene (reference sequence). This CDR3 is built from 15 residues. J was trimmed by 3 bases and V by 0 bases; bases with no gene match: 4. CDR3 amino acids: CAWSVGQGLYNEQFF. The CDR3 DNA sequence: TGTGCCTGGAGTGTAGGACAGGGTCTCTACAATGAGCAGTTCTTC.